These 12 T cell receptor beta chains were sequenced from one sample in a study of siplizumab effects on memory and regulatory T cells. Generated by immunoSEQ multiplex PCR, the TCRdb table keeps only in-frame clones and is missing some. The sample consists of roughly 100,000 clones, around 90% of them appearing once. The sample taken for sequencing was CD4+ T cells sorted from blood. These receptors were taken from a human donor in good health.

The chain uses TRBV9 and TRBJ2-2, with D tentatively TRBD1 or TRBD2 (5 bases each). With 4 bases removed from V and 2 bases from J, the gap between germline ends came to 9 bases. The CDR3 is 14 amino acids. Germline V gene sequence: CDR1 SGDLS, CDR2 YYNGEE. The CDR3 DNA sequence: TGTGCCAGCAGCCACGGGACCAACACCGGGGAGCTGTTTTTT. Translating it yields CASSHGTNTGELFF.

DNA of the CDR3: TGTGCCAGCAGCTTAGGCTCTATCCCTTCCTCAAACACCATATATTTT. It encodes CASSLGSIPSSNTIYF. The chain has TRBV11-2 and TRBJ1-3; D uncertain. Germline loops: CDR1 SGHAT, CDR2 FQNNGV. This CDR3 is 16 amino acids long. V lost 1 base to trimming and J lost 6 bases, with 16 bases between them.

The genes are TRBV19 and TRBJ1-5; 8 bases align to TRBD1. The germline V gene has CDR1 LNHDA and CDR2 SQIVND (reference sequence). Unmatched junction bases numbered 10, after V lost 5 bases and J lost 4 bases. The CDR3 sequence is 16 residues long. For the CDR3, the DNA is TGTGCCAGTAGTGCAGGACAGGGAAGGGGGAATCAGCCCCAGCATTTT. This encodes CASSAGQGRGNQPQHF.

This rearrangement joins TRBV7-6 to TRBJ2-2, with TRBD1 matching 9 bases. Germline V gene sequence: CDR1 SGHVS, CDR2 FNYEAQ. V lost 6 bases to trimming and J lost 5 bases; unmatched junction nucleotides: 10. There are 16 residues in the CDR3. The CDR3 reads CASRLAGTGTTGELFF. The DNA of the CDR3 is TGTGCCAGCAGGCTCGCCGGGACAGGGACAACCGGGGAGCTGTTTTTT.

The CDR3 loop reads CASSYGGTDTQYF. The CDR3 bases are TGTGCCAGCAGTTACGGGGGGACAGATACGCAGTATTTT. The gene calls are TRBV6-6 and TRBJ2-3; D is perhaps TRBD2 (6 bases). The germline V and J ends were trimmed by 2 bases and 3 bases, with 6 bases remaining between them. Germline V lookup: CDR1 MNHNY, CDR2 SVGAGI (reference sequence). The CDR3 runs 13 residues.

CDR3 loop: CASSWGLAGVPTDTQYF. CDR3 DNA sequence: TGCGCCAGCAGCTGGGGACTAGCGGGAGTTCCCACAGATACGCAGTATTTT. The V and J genes are TRBV5-1 and TRBJ2-3; 14 nucleotides match TRBD2. CDR3 size: 17 residues. CDR1 and CDR2 from the germline V gene are SGHRS and YFSETQ. The ends lost 3 bases at V and 2 bases at J; junction bases unmatched: 5.

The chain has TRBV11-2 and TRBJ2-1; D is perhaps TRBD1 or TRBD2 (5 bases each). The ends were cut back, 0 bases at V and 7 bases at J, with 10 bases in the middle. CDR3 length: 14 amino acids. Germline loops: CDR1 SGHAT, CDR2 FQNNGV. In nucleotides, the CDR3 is TGTGCCAGCAGCTTAGAGACCGGGACGAATGAGCAGTTCTTC. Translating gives CASSLETGTNEQFF.

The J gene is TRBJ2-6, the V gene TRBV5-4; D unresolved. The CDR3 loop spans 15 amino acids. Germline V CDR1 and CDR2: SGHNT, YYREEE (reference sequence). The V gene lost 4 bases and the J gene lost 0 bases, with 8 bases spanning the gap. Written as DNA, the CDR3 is TGTGCCAGCAGCCCAACAGTCTCTGGGGCCAACGTCCTGACTTTC. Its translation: CASSPTVSGANVLTF. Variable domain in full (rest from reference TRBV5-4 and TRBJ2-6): ETGVTQSPTHLIKTRGQQVTLRCSSQSGHNTVSWYQQALGQGPQFIFQYYREEENGRGNFPPRFSGLQFPNYSSELNVNALELDDSALYLCASSPTVSGANVLTFGAGSRLTVL.

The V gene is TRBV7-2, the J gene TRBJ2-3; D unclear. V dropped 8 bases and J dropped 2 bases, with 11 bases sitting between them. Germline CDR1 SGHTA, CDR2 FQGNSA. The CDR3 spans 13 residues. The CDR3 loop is CASRAAATDTQYF. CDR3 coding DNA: TGTGCCAGCCGCGCGGCGGCCACAGATACGCAGTATTTT. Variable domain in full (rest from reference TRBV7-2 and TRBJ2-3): GAGVSQSPSNKVTEKGKDVELRCDPISGHTALYWYRQSLGQGLEFLIYFQGNSAPDKSGLPSDRFSAERTGGSVSTLTIQRTQQEDSAVYLCASRAAATDTQYFGPGTRLTVL.

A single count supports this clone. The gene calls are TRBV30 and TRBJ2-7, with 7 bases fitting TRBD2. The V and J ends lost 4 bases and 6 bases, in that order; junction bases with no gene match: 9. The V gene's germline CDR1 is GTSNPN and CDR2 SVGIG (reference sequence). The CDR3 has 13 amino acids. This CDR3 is CAWTTREWGEQYF. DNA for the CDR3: TGTGCCTGGACGACGCGGGAGTGGGGCGAGCAGTACTTC.

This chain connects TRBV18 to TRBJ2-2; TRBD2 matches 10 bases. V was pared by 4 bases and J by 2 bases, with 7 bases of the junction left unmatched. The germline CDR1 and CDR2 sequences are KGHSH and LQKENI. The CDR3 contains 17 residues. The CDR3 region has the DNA TGTGCCAGCTCACTACGCACTAGCGGGATCAACACCGGGGAGCTGTTTTTT. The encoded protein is CASSLRTSGINTGELFF.

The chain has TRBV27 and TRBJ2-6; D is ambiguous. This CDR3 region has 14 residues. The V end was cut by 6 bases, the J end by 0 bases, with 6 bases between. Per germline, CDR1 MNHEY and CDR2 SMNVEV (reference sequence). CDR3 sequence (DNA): TGTGCCAGCAGACCCCACTCTGGGGCCAACGTCCTGACTTTC. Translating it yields CASRPHSGANVLTF.